This passage covers 20 T cell receptor beta chains from one sample sequenced in a study of blood T cell repertoires in COVID-19. Repertoires were generated with immunoSEQ multiplex PCR, while TCRdb's copy carries only in-frame clones and drops some. The top ten clones hold roughly 4% of a sample with 120,000 to 150,000 clones, about nine tenths of them seen once. The source material was PBMCs or T cells enriched from blood (not recorded which). The receptors stem from a woman between 40 and 55 years old who had been exposed to COVID-19.

There are a few counts of this clone. The V and J genes are TRBV5-1 and TRBJ1-3; 8 bases map to TRBD1. J lost 4 bases, V lost 4 bases, and 4 bases had no gene match. This CDR3 has 14 residues. The germline V gene encodes CDR1 SGHRS and CDR2 YFSETQ. CDR3 nucleotide sequence: TGCGCCAGCAGCCCGACAGGGGACGGAAACACCATATATTTT. It is translated as CASSPTGDGNTIYF.

This chain joins TRBV5-6 and TRBJ1-1, with 10 bases fitting TRBD1. The CDR3 consists of 13 residues. The trim removed 3 bases at V and 10 bases at J, leaving 6 bases unmatched. Per the germline V gene, CDR1 is SGHDT and CDR2 is YYEEEE. CDR3 in amino acids: CASSWGTGERAFF. CDR3 DNA sequence: TGTGCCAGCAGCTGGGGGACAGGGGAGCGAGCTTTCTTT.

This sequence joins TRBV5-1 and TRBJ2-7, with TRBD2 as a possible D gene (5 bases). V lost 2 bases, J lost 5 bases, and 11 bases lay in between. The CDR3 extends over 13 amino acids. Germline V gene lookup returns CDR1 SGHRS and CDR2 YFSETQ. The CDR3 bases are TGCGCCAGCAGCTTCTCAGCGGCGCACGAGCAGTACTTC. Its protein product is CASSFSAAHEQYF.

This chain connects TRBV29-1 to TRBJ1-3; D unresolved. The CDR3 has 11 residues. Deletions cut 3 bases from V and 7 bases from J, with 7 bases between. Germline loops: CDR1 SQVTM, CDR2 ANQGSEA. The CDR3 loop is CSVDTGNTIYF. CDR3 nucleotides: TGCAGCGTTGACACGGGTAACACCATATATTTT.

The rearrangement links TRBV18 to TRBJ1-2; the match to TRBD1 covers 8 bases. Germline V CDR1 and CDR2: KGHSH, LQKENI. The CDR3 totals 14 residues. Trimming took 4 bases from V and 2 from J; bases not matched to a gene: 3. CDR3 nucleotides: TGTGCCAGCTCACACAGACAGGGGAACTATGGCTACACCTTC. Residues: CASSHRQGNYGYTF.

The V and J genes are TRBV5-6 and TRBJ1-5, with 8 bases that match TRBD1. CDR1 and CDR2 (germline): SGHDT, YYEEEE. Trimming removed 2 bases from V and 5 bases from J; junction bases left unmatched: 9. This CDR3 region has 16 residues. CDR3 sequence reads: CASSFFVEQGDQPQHF. The CDR3, as DNA: TGTGCCAGCAGCTTCTTCGTGGAACAGGGGGATCAGCCCCAGCATTTT.

The chain joins TRBV3-1 (or the pseudogene TRBV3-2) to TRBJ2-4, with a tentative D call TRBD2 (7 bases). This CDR3 is 17 amino acids long. The V end lost 0 bases, the J end lost 8 bases, and 20 bases lay between the germline ends. CDR1 and CDR2 (germline): LGHDT, YNNKEL (reference sequence). The CDR3 DNA sequence: TGTGCCAGCAGCCAAGATTCGTTGGGGGGGGCCCGGGACATTCAGTACTTC. This translates into CASSQDSLGGARDIQYF.

The chain carries TRBV7-8 and TRBJ1-3; 7 bases map to TRBD1. Germline CDR1 and CDR2: SGHVS and FQNEAQ. Trimming at V came to 3 bases and at J to 2 bases, leaving 1 base not matched to a gene. This CDR3 is 14 amino acids long. The CDR3 DNA reads as TGTGCCAGCAGCTTTGACAGGGCTGGAAACACCATATATTTT. Its protein product is CASSFDRAGNTIYF.

In regard to this clone: In the same sample, other DNA sequences code for this CDR3. The rearrangement uses TRBV12-3 or TRBV12-4 and TRBJ1-2; no reliable D call. Trimming took 5 bases from V and 2 from J, leaving 6 bases between them. This CDR3 contains 12 residues. The DNA for the CDR3 is TGTGCCAGCAGTCTGGGCAACTATGGCTACACCTTC. Residues: CASSLGNYGYTF.

The V call is TRBV9, the J call TRBJ1-1; D possibly corresponds to TRBD1 (6 bases). This CDR3 comprises 14 residues. Germline loops: CDR1 SGDLS, CDR2 YYNGEE. Trimming stripped 0 bases from V and 3 bases from J, with 9 bases between. CDR3 in amino acids: CASSVVKGDTEAFF. CDR3 nucleotide sequence: TGTGCCAGCAGCGTAGTCAAGGGGGACACTGAAGCTTTCTTT.

The genes are TRBV9 and TRBJ2-5, with TRBD2 as a possible D gene (6 bases). The CDR3 covers 15 residues. With 0 bases removed from V and 3 bases from J, the gap between germline ends came to 12 bases. Per the germline V gene, CDR1 is SGDLS and CDR2 is YYNGEE. The CDR3 nucleotides are TGTGCCAGCAGCGTAGGAACTAGCCAAAAAGAGACCCAGTACTTC. The encoded protein is CASSVGTSQKETQYF.

The CDR3 loop reads CASITGDNEQFF. Here the CDR3 DNA reads TGTGCCAGCATCACAGGGGACAATGAGCAGTTCTTC. The J gene is TRBJ2-1, the V gene TRBV6-5, with 7 bases aligning to TRBD1. This CDR3 has 12 amino acids. Germline CDR1 and CDR2: MNHEY and SVGAGI. V gave up 7 bases and J gave up 5 bases; unmatched junction bases: 2.

The chain couples TRBV27 to TRBJ1-6; D unresolved. The CDR3 covers 14 residues. Germline loops: CDR1 MNHEY, CDR2 SMNVEV (reference sequence). Trimming took 8 bases from V and 0 from J, leaving 8 bases between them. In nucleotides, the CDR3 is TGTGCCAGCTTAGCGAGCTCCTATAATTCACCCCTCCACTTT. This translates into CASLASSYNSPLHF.

The chain uses TRBV27 and TRBJ2-1, with D possibly matching TRBD2 (6 bases). Germline CDR1 reads MNHEY; CDR2 reads SMNVEV (reference sequence). V was clipped by 4 bases and J by 7 bases, with 14 bases between them. The CDR3 consists of 14 residues. CDR3 nucleotides: TGTGCCAGCAGTTCTAGCGATTTGGGGAATGAGCAGTTCTTC. Protein product: CASSSSDLGNEQFF.

The chain uses TRBV3-1 (or the pseudogene TRBV3-2) and TRBJ2-7, with D possibly being TRBD1 (6 bases). The germline V gene has CDR1 LGHDT and CDR2 YNNKEL (reference sequence). Trimming removed 0 bases from V and 6 bases from J, with 15 bases in between. The CDR3 has 15 amino acids. The chain's CDR3 is CASSQDLWTASEQYF. The CDR3 nucleotides read TGTGCCAGCAGCCAAGATCTTTGGACAGCTAGCGAGCAGTACTTC.

The genes are TRBV4-1 and TRBJ1-1; D not resolved. The CDR3 is 17 residues long. V was shortened by 0 bases and J by 3 bases, with 17 bases between the two germline ends. Looked up from germline, CDR1 is MGHRA and CDR2 is YSYEKL. DNA for the CDR3: TGCGCCAGCAGCCAAGATTCTGTTAGCCGGTTTGACACTGAAGCTTTCTTT. Translated, it gives CASSQDSVSRFDTEAFF.

The count of this clone is one. The chain couples TRBV27 to TRBJ2-1, with 8 bases aligning to TRBD1. The ends lost 7 bases at V and 4 bases at J; junction bases unmatched: 9. Germline V gene data show CDR1 as MNHEY and CDR2 as SMNVEV (reference sequence). This CDR3 region has 15 residues. The CDR3 reads CASTLTGGFYNEQFF. CDR3 bases: TGTGCCAGCACCCTCACAGGGGGTTTTTACAATGAGCAGTTCTTC.

Concerning this clone: In the same sample, other DNA sequences code for this CDR3. The rearrangement uses TRBV28 and TRBJ1-5; TRBD1 matches at 9 bases. The ends lost 8 bases at V and 3 bases at J; junction bases unmatched: 8. Per the germline V gene, CDR1 is MDHEN and CDR2 is SYDVKM. This CDR3 is 15 amino acids long. CDR3 in amino acids: CASRRQGGDNQPQHF. The DNA of the CDR3 is TGTGCCAGCCGTCGACAGGGGGGGGACAATCAGCCCCAGCATTTT. The entire variable domain, with the rest obtained from reference TRBV28 and TRBJ1-5, is as follows: DVKVTQSSRYLVKRTGEKVFLECVQDMDHENMFWYRQDPGLGLRLIYFSYDVKMKEKGDIPEGYSVSREKKERFSLILESASTNQTSMYLCASRRQGGDNQPQHFGDGTRLSIL.

V and J are TRBV3-1 (or the pseudogene TRBV3-2) and TRBJ1-1, with D perhaps TRBD1 (5 bases). The ends were cut back, 0 bases at V and 4 bases at J, with 18 bases in the middle. CDR3 length equals 17 residues. From germline, CDR1 is LGHDT and CDR2 YNNKEL (reference sequence). CDR3 DNA sequence: TGTGCCAGCAGCCAAGATCGGTGGGGGGTGAAGGTCACTGAAGCTTTCTTT. This encodes CASSQDRWGVKVTEAFF.

This chain joins TRBV5-1 and TRBJ2-5, with D tentatively TRBD2 (5 bases). The V and J ends lost 0 bases and 1 base respectively, with 13 bases between them. Germline V gene sequence: CDR1 SGHRS, CDR2 YFSETQ. The CDR3 loop spans 16 amino acids. CDR3 protein: CASSLGATGSQETQYF. CDR3 nucleotide sequence: TGCGCCAGCAGCTTGGGCGCGACGGGATCCCAAGAGACCCAGTACTTC.